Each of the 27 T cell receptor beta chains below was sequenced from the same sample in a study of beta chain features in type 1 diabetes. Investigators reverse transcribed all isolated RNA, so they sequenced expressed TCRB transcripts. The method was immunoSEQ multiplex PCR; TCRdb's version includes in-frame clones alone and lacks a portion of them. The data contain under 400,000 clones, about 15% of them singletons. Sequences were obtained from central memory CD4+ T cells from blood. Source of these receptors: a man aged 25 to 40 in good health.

The CDR3 sequence is CASSEQGLNTEAFF. For the CDR3, the DNA is TGTGCCAGCAGTGAACAGGGGTTGAACACTGAAGCTTTCTTT. The rearrangement uses TRBV25-1 and TRBJ1-1, with a possible D match to TRBD1 (6 bases). Trimming took off 2 bases at V and 0 bases at J, with 7 bases between the two ends. The V gene's germline CDR1 is MGHDK and CDR2 SYGVNS. The CDR3 loop spans 14 amino acids.

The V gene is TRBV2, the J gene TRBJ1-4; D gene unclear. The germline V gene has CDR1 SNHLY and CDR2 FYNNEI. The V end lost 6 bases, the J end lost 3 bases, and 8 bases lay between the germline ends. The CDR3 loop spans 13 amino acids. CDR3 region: CASRVDPNEKLFF. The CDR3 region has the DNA TGTGCCAGCAGGGTCGACCCTAATGAAAAACTGTTTTTT. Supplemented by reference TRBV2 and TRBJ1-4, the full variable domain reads EPEVTQTPSHQVTQMGQEVILRCVPISNHLYFYWYRQILGQKVEFLVSFYNNEISEKSEIFDDQFSVERPDGSNFTLKIRSTKLEDSAMYFCASRVDPNEKLFFGSGTQLSVL.

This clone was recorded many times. This CDR3 reads CASSSGTSGTEQFF. As DNA, the CDR3 is TGTGCCAGCAGCTCCGGGACTAGCGGGACCGAGCAGTTCTTC. The chain recombines TRBV7-3 with TRBJ2-1; TRBD2 aligns across 13 bases. Germline CDR1 SGHTA, CDR2 FQGTGA. This CDR3 region has 14 residues. V lost 4 bases to trimming and J lost 10 bases; unmatched junction nucleotides: 4.

CDR3 amino acids: CASSDKRGKETQYF. For the CDR3, the DNA is TGTGCCAGCAGCGATAAGCGGGGGAAAGAGACCCAGTACTTC. The chain uses TRBV7-6 and TRBJ2-5, with 8 bases fitting TRBD2. This CDR3 comprises 14 residues. V was clipped by 5 bases and J by 3 bases; unmatched bases: 5. Germline V gene data show CDR1 as SGHVS and CDR2 as FNYEAQ.

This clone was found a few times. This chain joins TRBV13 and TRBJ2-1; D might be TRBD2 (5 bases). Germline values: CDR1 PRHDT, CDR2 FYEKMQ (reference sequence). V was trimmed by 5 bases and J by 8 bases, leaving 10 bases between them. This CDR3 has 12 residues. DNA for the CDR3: TGTGCCAGCAGCCGAGGAGGATATGAGCAGTTCTTC. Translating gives CASSRGGYEQFF. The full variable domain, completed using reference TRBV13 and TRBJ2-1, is AAGVIQSPRHLIKEKRETATLKCYPIPRHDTVYWYQQGPGQDPQFLISFYEKMQSDKGSIPDRFSAQQFSDYHSELNMSSLELGDSALYFCASSRGGYEQFFGPGTRLTVL.

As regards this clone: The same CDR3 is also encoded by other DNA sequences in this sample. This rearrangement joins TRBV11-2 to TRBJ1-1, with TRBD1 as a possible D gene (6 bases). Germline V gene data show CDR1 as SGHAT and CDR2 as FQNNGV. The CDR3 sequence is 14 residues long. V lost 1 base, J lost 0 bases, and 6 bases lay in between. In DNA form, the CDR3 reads TGTGCCAGCAGCTTAGGACAGGTGAACACTGAAGCTTTCTTT. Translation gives CASSLGQVNTEAFF.

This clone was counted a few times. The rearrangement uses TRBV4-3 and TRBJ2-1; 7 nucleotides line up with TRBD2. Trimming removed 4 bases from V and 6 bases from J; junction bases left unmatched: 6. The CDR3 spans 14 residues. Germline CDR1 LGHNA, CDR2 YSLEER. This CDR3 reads CASSPRLAGNEQFF. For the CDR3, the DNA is TGCGCCAGCAGCCCAAGACTAGCTGGCAATGAGCAGTTCTTC.

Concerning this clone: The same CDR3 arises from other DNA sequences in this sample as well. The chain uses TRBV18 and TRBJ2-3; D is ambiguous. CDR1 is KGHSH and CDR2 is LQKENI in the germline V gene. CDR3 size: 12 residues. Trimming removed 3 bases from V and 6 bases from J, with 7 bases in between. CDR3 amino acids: CASSPPGDTQYF. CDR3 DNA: TGTGCCAGCTCACCCCCCGGCGATACGCAGTATTTT.

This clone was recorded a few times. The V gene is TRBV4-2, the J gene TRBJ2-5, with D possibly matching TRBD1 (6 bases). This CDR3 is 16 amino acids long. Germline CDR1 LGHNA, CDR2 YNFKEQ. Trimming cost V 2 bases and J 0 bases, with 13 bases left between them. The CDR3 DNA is TGTGCCAGCAGCCAACAGGACAGTTTGTACCAAGAGACCCAGTACTTC. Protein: CASSQQDSLYQETQYF.

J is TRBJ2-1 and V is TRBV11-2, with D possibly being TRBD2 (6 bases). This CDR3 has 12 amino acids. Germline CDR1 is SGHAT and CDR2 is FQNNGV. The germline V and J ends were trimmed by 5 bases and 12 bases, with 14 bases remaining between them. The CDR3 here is CASSDPIGGQFF. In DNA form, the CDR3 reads TGTGCCAGCAGCGATCCTATCGGGGGGCAGTTCTTC.

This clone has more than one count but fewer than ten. CDR3 loop: CASSPQSRREETQYF. The CDR3 nucleotides read TGCGCCAGCAGCCCCCAGTCTCGCAGGGAAGAGACCCAGTACTTC. V gene TRBV4-3 combines with J gene TRBJ2-5, with a weak D call TRBD1 (5 bases). Trimming removed 4 bases from V and 3 bases from J, with 15 bases in between. CDR1 is LGHNA and CDR2 is YSLEER in the germline V gene. The CDR3 has 15 amino acids.

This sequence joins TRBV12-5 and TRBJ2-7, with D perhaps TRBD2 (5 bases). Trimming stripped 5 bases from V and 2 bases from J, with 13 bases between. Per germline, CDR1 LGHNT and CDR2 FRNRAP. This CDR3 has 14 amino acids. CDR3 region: CASGPRTSTYEQYF. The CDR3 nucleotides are TGTGCTAGTGGTCCCCGGACTTCAACCTACGAGCAGTACTTC.

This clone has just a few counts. The CDR3 coding sequence is TGTGCCAGCAGCGTAACAATCTCTGGGGCCAACGTCCTGACTTTC. Its protein is CASSVTISGANVLTF. The J gene is TRBJ2-6, the V gene TRBV9; D remains ambiguous. Germline lookup yields CDR1 SGDLS and CDR2 YYNGEE. This CDR3 spans 15 amino acids. The V end was cut by 1 base, the J end by 0 bases, with 5 bases between.

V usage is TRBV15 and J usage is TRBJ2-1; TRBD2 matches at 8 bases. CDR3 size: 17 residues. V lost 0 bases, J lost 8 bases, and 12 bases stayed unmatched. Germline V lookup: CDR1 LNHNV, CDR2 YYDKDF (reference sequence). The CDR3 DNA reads TGTGCCACCAGCAGAGATAACAAGAGGACTAGCATTTATGAGCAGTTCTTC. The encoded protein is CATSRDNKRTSIYEQFF.

The CDR3 coding sequence is TGTGCCAGCAGTCCCGGGACCCCCACATGGGGTACGCAGTATTTT. Its protein product is CASSPGTPTWGTQYF. The chain combines TRBV6-5 with TRBJ2-3; D might be TRBD1 or TRBD2, each matching 5 bases. Germline CDR1 reads MNHEY; CDR2 reads SVGAGI. Trimming removed 5 bases from V and 8 bases from J, with 20 bases in between. This CDR3 spans 15 amino acids.

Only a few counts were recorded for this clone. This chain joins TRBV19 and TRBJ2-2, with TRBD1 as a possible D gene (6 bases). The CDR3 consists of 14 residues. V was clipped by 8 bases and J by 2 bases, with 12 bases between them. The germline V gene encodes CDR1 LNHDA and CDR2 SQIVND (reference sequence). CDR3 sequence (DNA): TGTGCCAGTCGGCAGGGGATCAACACCGGGGAGCTGTTTTTT. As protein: CASRQGINTGELFF.

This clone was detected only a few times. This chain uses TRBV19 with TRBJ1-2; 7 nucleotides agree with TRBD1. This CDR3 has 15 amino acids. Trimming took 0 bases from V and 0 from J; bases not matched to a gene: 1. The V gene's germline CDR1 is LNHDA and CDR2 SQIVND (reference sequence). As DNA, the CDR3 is TGTGCCAGTAGTATAGACGGGACAGCTAACTATGGCTACACCTTC. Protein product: CASSIDGTANYGYTF.

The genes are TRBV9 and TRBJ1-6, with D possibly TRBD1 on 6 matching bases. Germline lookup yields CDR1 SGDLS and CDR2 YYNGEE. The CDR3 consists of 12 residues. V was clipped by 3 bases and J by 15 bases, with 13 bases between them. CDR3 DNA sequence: TGTGCCAGCAGCGCAGGGGTTTCGGGCCTCCACTTT. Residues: CASSAGVSGLHF.

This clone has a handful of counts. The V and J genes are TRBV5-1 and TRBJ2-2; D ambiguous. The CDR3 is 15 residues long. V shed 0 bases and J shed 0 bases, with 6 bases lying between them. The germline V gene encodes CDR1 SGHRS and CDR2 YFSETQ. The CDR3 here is CASSLENSNTGELFF. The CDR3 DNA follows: TGCGCCAGCAGCTTGGAAAACTCGAACACCGGGGAGCTGTTTTTT.

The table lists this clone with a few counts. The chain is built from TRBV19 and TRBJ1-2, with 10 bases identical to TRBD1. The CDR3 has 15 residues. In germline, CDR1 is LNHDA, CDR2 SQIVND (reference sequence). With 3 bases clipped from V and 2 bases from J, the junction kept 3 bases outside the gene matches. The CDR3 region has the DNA TGTGCCAGTAGTATCGGGACAGGGGAAAACTATGGCTACACCTTC. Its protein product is CASSIGTGENYGYTF.

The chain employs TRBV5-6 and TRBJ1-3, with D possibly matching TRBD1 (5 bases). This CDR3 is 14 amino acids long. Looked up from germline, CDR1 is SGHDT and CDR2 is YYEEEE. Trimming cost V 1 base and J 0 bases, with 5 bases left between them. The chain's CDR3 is CASSLRGSGNTIYF. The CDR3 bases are TGTGCCAGCAGCTTGAGGGGCTCTGGAAACACCATATATTTT.

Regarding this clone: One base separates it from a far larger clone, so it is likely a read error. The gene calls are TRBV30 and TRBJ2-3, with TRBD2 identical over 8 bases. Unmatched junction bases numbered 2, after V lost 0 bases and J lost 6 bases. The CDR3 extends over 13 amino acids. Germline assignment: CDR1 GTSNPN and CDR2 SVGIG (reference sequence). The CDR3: CAWSVREGDTQYF. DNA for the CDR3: TGTGCCTGGAGTGTTCGGGAGGGCGATACGCAGTATTTT.

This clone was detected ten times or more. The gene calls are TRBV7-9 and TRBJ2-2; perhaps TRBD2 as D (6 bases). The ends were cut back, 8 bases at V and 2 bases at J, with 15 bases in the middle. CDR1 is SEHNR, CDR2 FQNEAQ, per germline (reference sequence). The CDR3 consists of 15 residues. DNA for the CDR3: TGTGCCAGCCGGGGGAACAAGGACAACACCGGGGAGCTGTTTTTT. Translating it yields CASRGNKDNTGELFF. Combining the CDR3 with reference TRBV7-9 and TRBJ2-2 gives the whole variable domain DTGVSQNPRHKITKRGQNVTFRCDPISEHNRLYWYRQTLGQGPEFLTYFQNEAQLEKSRLLSDRFSAERPKGSFSTLEIQRTEQGDSAMYLCASRGNKDNTGELFFGEGSRLTVL.

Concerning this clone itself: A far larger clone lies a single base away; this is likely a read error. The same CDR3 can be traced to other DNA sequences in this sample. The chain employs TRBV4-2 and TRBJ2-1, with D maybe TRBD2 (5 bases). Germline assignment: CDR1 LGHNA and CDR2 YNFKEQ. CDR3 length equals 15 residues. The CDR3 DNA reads TGTGCCAGCAGCACCACTAGATCATCCTACAACGAGCAGTTCTTC. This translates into CASSTTRSSYNEQFF.

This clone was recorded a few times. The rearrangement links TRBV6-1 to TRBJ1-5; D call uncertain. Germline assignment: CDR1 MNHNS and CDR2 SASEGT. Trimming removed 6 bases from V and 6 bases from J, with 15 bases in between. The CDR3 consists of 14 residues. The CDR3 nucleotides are TGTGCCAGCAGCCTAGAGCGGCGGGGTCAGCCCCAGCATTTT. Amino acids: CASSLERRGQPQHF.

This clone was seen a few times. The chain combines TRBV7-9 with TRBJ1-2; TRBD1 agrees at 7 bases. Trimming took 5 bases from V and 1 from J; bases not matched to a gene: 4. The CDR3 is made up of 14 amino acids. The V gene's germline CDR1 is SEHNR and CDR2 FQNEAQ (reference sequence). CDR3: CASSPGTVNYGYTF. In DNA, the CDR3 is TGTGCCAGCAGCCCAGGGACAGTTAACTATGGCTACACCTTC.

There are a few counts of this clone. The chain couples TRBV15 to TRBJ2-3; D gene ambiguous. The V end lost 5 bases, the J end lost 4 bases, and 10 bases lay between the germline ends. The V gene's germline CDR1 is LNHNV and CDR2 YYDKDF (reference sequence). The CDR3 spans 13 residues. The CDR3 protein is CATSDQGPDTQYF. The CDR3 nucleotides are TGTGCCACCAGCGACCAAGGTCCAGATACGCAGTATTTT. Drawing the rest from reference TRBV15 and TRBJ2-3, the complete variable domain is DAMVIQNPRYQVTQFGKPVTLSCSQTLNHNVMYWYQQKSSQAPKLLFHYYDKDFNNEADTPDNFQSRRPNTSFCFLDIRSPGLGDTAMYLCATSDQGPDTQYFGPGTRLTVL.